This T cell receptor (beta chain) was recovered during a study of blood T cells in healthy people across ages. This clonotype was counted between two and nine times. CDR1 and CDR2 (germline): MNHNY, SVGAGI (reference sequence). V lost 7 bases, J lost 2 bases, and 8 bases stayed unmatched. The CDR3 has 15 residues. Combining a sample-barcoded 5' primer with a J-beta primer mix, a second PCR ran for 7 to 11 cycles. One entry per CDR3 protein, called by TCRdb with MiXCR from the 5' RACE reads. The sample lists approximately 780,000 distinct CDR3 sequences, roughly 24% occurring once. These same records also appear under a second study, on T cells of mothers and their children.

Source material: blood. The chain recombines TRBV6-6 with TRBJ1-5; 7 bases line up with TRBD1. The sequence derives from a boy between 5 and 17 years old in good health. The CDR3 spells CASTPTGTGNQPQHF. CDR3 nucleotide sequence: TGTGCCAGCACCCCGACCGGGACAGGCAATCAGCCCCAGCATTTT.